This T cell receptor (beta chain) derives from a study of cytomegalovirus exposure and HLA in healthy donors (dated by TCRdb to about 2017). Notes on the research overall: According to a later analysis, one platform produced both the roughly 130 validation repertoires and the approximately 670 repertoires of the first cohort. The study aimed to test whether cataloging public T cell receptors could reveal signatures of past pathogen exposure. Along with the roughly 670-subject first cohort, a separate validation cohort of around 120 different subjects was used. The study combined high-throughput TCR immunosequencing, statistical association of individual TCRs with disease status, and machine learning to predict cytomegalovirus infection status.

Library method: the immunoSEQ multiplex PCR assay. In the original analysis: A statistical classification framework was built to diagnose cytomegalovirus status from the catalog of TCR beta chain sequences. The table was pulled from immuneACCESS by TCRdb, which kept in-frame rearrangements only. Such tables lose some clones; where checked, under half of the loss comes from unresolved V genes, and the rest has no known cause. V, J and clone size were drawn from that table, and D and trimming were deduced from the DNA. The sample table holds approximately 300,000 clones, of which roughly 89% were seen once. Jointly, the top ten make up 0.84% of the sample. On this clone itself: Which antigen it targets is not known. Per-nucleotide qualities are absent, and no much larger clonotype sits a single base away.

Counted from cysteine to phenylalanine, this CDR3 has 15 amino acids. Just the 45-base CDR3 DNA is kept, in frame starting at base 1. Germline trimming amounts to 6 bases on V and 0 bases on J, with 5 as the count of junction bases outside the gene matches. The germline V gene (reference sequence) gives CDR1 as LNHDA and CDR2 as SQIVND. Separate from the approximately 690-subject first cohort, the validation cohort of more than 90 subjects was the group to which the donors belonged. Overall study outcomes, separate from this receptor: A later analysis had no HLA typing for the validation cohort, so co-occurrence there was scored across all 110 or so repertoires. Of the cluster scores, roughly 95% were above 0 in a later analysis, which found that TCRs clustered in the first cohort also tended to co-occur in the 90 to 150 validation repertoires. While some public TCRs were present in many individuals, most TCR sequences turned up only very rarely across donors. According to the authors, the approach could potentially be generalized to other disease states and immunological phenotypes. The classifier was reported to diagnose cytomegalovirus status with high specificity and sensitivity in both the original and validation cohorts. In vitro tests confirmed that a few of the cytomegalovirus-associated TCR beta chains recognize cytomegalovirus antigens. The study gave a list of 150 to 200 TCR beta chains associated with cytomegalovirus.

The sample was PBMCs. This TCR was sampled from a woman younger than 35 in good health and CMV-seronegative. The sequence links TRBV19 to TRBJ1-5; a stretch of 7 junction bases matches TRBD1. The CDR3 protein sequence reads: CASRGGQYSNQPQHF. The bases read TGTGCCAGTAGGGGGGGACAGTATAGCAATCAGCCCCAGCATTTT.